The TCR beta chain described here comes from a study of CD8+ T cells in alopecia areata. Isolated RNA was reverse transcribed into cDNA used as the sequencing template. Clones were sequenced by immunoSEQ multiplex PCR, and TCRdb holds only the in-frame ones, with some missing. The profile shows under 150,000 clones, 82% of them singletons. Per the germline V gene, CDR1 is SGHDT and CDR2 is YYEEEE. The V gene end was trimmed by 0 bases and the J gene end by 2 bases; junction bases not matched to a gene: 4. The CDR3 totals 16 residues. A few counts support this clone. Treatment defined: oral pan-JAK inhibitor, 5-10 mg twice daily. Alopecia areata patients had lesional scalp punch biopsies and peripheral blood taken from them.

This chain connects TRBV5-6 to TRBJ2-5; 10 nucleotides align to TRBD2. The receptor's source is a human donor with alopecia areata. This material consisted of CD8+ T cells sorted from blood, taken at week 4, from a patient treated with tofacitinib. The CDR3, as DNA: TGTGCCAGCAGCTTGGCGGCTAGCGGGAGTCAAGAGACCCAGTACTTC. Amino acids: CASSLAASGSQETQYF.